The clone carrying this T cell receptor (beta chain) appeared a few times. The antigen is not known. This sample was included in a study of beta chain features in type 1 diabetes. The study reverse transcribed the entire isolated RNA, so it sequenced expressed TCRB transcripts. The assay was immunoSEQ multiplex PCR, and TCRdb's table has in-frame clones only and misses some. The sample lists about 340,000 clones, over 7% seen once, with 1% in the top ten. General study results and limits: For Type 1 diabetes patients, all four CD4+ subsets carried TCRB CDR3s that were moderately but significantly shorter.

CD45RO/CCR7/CD25/CD127/CD95/CD27 separated CD4+ naive, central memory, regulatory and stem cell-like memory cells by sorting. Sequencing was done on a sample of central memory CD4+ T cells from blood. This receptor was taken from a man aged 30 to 45 with type 1 diabetes.

The CDR3 sequence is CASSPIREATQYF. The CDR3 DNA is TGTGCCAGCAGCCCAATACGAGAAGCTACGCAGTATTTT. This chain joins TRBV5-6 and TRBJ2-3; no reliable D call. The CDR3 is 13 amino acids. Germline loops: CDR1 SGHDT, CDR2 YYEEEE. The V end lost 4 bases, the J end lost 8 bases, and 14 bases lay between the germline ends.